This TCR beta chain was captured by sequencing in a study of T cell responses to AZD1222 COVID-19 vaccine. Germline-derived CDR1 and CDR2 are MNHEY and SVGAGI. V was shortened by 0 bases and J by 4 bases, with 9 bases between the two germline ends. The CDR3 has 15 residues. TCRdb's copy holds only in-frame clones and misses some; the assay was immunoSEQ multiplex PCR. The sample lists tens of thousands of clones, around 84% occurring once. Here the sequenced sample was peripheral blood, taken on day 0 of AZD1222 vaccination. The V gene is TRBV6-5, the J gene TRBJ1-4; the D is unclear. The TCR comes from an adult in good health. The CDR3 nucleotides are TGTGCCAGCAGTTACTCGGGGAACTATAATGAAAAACTGTTTTTT. Translating it yields CASSYSGNYNEKLFF.